This TCR beta chain is from a study of shared clonotypes between healthy human individuals. Study donors comprised healthy, HIV-negative adults devoid of recent acute infection or vaccination. The authors divided CD4+ cells into CD45RA+ naive and CD45RA-negative memory subsets. Profiling relied on immunoSEQ multiplex PCR, and the TCRdb table lists in-frame clones only, not all of them. The sample contains 1,500,000 or so clones, roughly 96% of which appear only once. Germline CDR1 SGDLS, CDR2 YYNGEE. The CDR3 has 14 amino acids. With 3 bases removed from V and 6 bases from J, the gap between germline ends came to 14 bases.

The chain recombines TRBV9 with TRBJ2-3, with D unclear. Material: naive CD4+ T cells sorted from blood. Subset reported: CD45RA+ positively selected. The sequence derives from a man between 25 and 39 years old in good health. As DNA, the CDR3 is TGTGCCAGCAGCGGCTTAAACCGGGCCGATACGCAGTATTTT. Protein product: CASSGLNRADTQYF.